The 8 T cell receptor beta chains in this list originate from one sample, sequenced in a study of neurological immune-mediated disorders. A single record per CDR3 protein comes from TCRdb applying MiXCR to the 5' RACE reads. The sample consists of about 66,000 distinct CDR3 sequences, roughly 4.3% of them appearing once. The sample taken for sequencing was PBMCs. These receptors were collected from a man aged 30-40 years with multiple sclerosis.

The J gene is TRBJ1-3, the V gene TRBV20-1, with 7 bases that match TRBD1. The V gene end was trimmed by 0 bases and the J gene end by 0 bases; junction bases not matched to a gene: 2. The CDR3 extends over 15 amino acids. Germline CDR1 and CDR2: DFQATT and SNEGSKA (reference sequence). The CDR3 loop reads CSARDPGGSGNTIYF. The CDR3 DNA sequence: TGCAGTGCTAGAGATCCAGGGGGCTCTGGAAACACCATATATTTT.

This clonotype was seen at least ten times. The chain joins TRBV5-1 to TRBJ2-6; no reliable D call. V lost 3 bases and J 0 bases, leaving 16 bases between the germline ends. The CDR3 spans 18 residues. Germline-derived CDR1 and CDR2 are SGHRS and YFSETQ. The CDR3 DNA follows: TGCGCCAGCAGCTCCCGGACGTCCCTCGGCTCTGGGGCCAACGTCCTGACTTTC. Translated, it gives CASSSRTSLGSGANVLTF.

This clonotype was seen at least ten times. This chain joins TRBV6-5 and TRBJ1-4; 7 bases match TRBD1. Germline loops: CDR1 MNHEY, CDR2 SVGAGI. CDR3 length: 19 amino acids. Trimming at V came to 4 bases and at J to 0 bases, leaving 14 bases not matched to a gene. CDR3 amino acids: CASSSWTGGGYATNEKLFF. In DNA form, the CDR3 reads TGTGCCAGCAGTTCCTGGACAGGTGGGGGCTATGCAACTAATGAAAAACTGTTTTTT.

On this clonotype: This may stem from a read error, because a much larger clone lies one nucleotide away. This chain connects TRBV27 to TRBJ1-2; TRBD1 aligns across 10 bases. Germline-derived CDR1 and CDR2 are MNHEY and SMNVEV (reference sequence). Germline trimming cut 6 bases from V and 10 bases from J; bases unmatched to any gene: 8. The CDR3 runs 13 residues. Here the CDR3 reads CASRPGQGHVYTF. The CDR3 coding sequence is TGTGCCAGCAGGCCGGGACAGGGGCATGTCTACACCTTC.

This clonotype was seen more than once but under ten times. The rearrangement links TRBV11-2 to TRBJ1-5; 11 bases fit TRBD1. CDR1 SGHAT and CDR2 FQNNGV come from the germline V gene. The ends lost 5 bases at V and 6 bases at J; junction bases unmatched: 6. The CDR3 consists of 15 residues. The CDR3 protein is CASSQGQGAGQPQHF. The CDR3 nucleotides are TGTGCCAGCAGCCAAGGACAGGGGGCCGGTCAGCCCCAGCATTTT.

This clonotype was recorded at least ten times. The rearrangement joins TRBV5-5 to TRBJ2-3, with TRBD2 as a possible D gene (6 bases). The CDR3 has 14 residues. Germline CDR1 SGHKS, CDR2 YYEKEE (reference sequence). V was shortened by 2 bases and J by 6 bases, with 13 bases between the two germline ends. The CDR3 spells CASSFSGERDTQYF. The CDR3 DNA reads TGTGCCAGCAGCTTCTCGGGGGAACGGGATACGCAGTATTTT.

This clonotype came up a few times. A much larger clone is a single base away; this may be a read error. This sequence joins TRBV20-1 and TRBJ1-1; D is ambiguous. The ends were cut back, 5 bases at V and 6 bases at J, with 22 bases in the middle. Germline V gives CDR1 DFQATT, CDR2 SNEGSKA (reference sequence). The CDR3 contains 15 residues. In DNA form, the CDR3 reads TGCAGTGCTCCTCTAAAGGGAAAGGGTAGCGCTGAAGCTTTCTTT. It is translated as CSAPLKGKGSAEAFF.

This clonotype was counted many times. The V call is TRBV11-2, the J call TRBJ2-2, with D perhaps TRBD1 (6 bases). V gave up 7 bases and J gave up 8 bases, with 23 bases separating them. The CDR3 is 16 residues long. Germline assignment: CDR1 SGHAT and CDR2 FQNNGV. The CDR3 sequence: CASTSYRGHDTGELFF. For the CDR3, the DNA is TGTGCCAGCACCTCCTATCGGGGACATGATACTGGGGAGCTGTTTTTT. The complete variable domain, with remaining parts taken from reference TRBV11-2 and TRBJ2-2, reads EAGVAQSPRYKIIEKRQSVAFWCNPISGHATLYWYQQILGQGPKLLIQFQNNGVVDDSQLPKDRFSAERLKGVDSTLKIQPAKLEDSAVYLCASTSYRGHDTGELFFGEGSRLTVL.